Shown below are 15 T cell receptor beta chains from a single sample sequenced in a study of CXCR4 blockade with PD-1 therapy in pancreatic cancer. Generated by immunoSEQ multiplex PCR, the TCRdb table keeps only in-frame clones and is missing some. The sample records 650 to 800 clones, around 40% being singletons. The sequenced sample was tumor tissue. All receptors derive from a human donor with pancreatic ductal adenocarcinoma.

This clone qualifies as medium-sized. CDR3 sequence: CASTPIARDRSSYEQYF. CDR3 in DNA: TGTGCCAGCACCCCCATAGCCCGGGACCGTAGCTCCTACGAGCAGTACTTC. J is TRBJ2-7 and V is TRBV11-3, with D perhaps assigned TRBD1 or TRBD2 (5 bases each). The germline V and J ends were trimmed by 7 bases and 0 bases, with 22 bases remaining between them. From germline, CDR1 is SGHNT and CDR2 YENEEA. The CDR3 is 17 amino acids.

V gene TRBV29-1 combines with J gene TRBJ1-1, with 8 bases that match TRBD1. The germline gives CDR1 SQVTM, CDR2 ANQGSEA. The CDR3 is 14 amino acids. Losses at the gene ends were 6 bases for V and 11 bases for J; bases not matched to a gene: 17. The DNA for the CDR3 is TGCAGCGTAGCCGATAACAGGGGGTCCAGCAGGGCTTTCTTT. It codes for CSVADNRGSSRAFF.

By frequency in the sample, this clone is medium-sized. The rearrangement joins TRBV10-3 to TRBJ1-4; TRBD1 agrees at 12 bases. The CDR3 loop spans 15 amino acids. V was clipped by 10 bases and J by 10 bases; unmatched bases: 13. Looked up from germline, CDR1 is ENHRY and CDR2 is SYGVKD. Written as DNA, the CDR3 is TGTGCCAGCAGGGAGTGGGACAGGGGGCCTGGAAAACTGTTTTTT. It encodes CASREWDRGPGKLFF.

The chain uses TRBV29-1 and TRBJ1-1, with D perhaps matching TRBD1 (5 bases). The CDR3 covers 13 residues. CDR1 is SQVTM and CDR2 is ANQGSEA in the germline V gene. Trimming shortened V by 4 bases and J by 4 bases, and 13 bases separated the two germline ends. The CDR3 sequence: CSVADQGFTEAFF. The CDR3 DNA follows: TGCAGCGTTGCCGATCAGGGATTCACTGAAGCTTTCTTT. Drawing the rest from reference TRBV29-1 and TRBJ1-1, the complete variable domain is SAVISQKPSRDICQRGTSLTIQCQVDSQVTMMFWYRQQPGQSLTLIATANQGSEATYESGFVIDKFPISRPNLTFSTLTVSNMSPEDSSIYLCSVADQGFTEAFFGQGTRLTVV.

V and J are TRBV7-6 and TRBJ2-1; 9 bases match TRBD1. There are 14 residues in the CDR3. Trimming took 5 bases from V and 5 from J; bases not matched to a gene: 4. Per germline, CDR1 SGHVS and CDR2 FNYEAQ. CDR3 in amino acids: CASSRWTGDNEQFF. Here the CDR3 DNA reads TGTGCCAGCAGCCGCTGGACAGGGGACAATGAGCAGTTCTTC.

The rearrangement joins TRBV7-1 to TRBJ1-2, with D possibly TRBD1 on 5 matching bases. TRBV7-1 is classed as an ORF, of uncertain function. Deletions cut 3 bases from V and 7 bases from J, with 12 bases between. The CDR3 is made up of 13 amino acids. The CDR3 bases are TGTGCCAGCAGCTCCGGGGGAGAGAGTGGCTACACCTTC. This translates into CASSSGGESGYTF.

This rearrangement joins TRBV18 to TRBJ1-1; D unresolved. Germline V gene sequence: CDR1 KGHSH, CDR2 LQKENI. This CDR3 contains 15 residues. The germline V and J ends were trimmed by 3 bases and 5 bases, with 16 bases remaining between them. The CDR3: CASSPSTGPLTEAFF. CDR3 sequence (DNA): TGTGCCAGCTCACCGTCGACCGGGCCGCTTACTGAAGCTTTCTTT.

This chain links TRBV5-1 with TRBJ2-1, with a possible D match to TRBD2 (5 bases). Trimming removed 2 bases from V and 0 bases from J, with 9 bases in between. Germline lookup yields CDR1 SGHRS and CDR2 YFSETQ. There are 15 residues in the CDR3. Here the CDR3 reads CASSLAETSYNEQFF. CDR3 DNA sequence: TGCGCCAGCAGCTTAGCGGAAACCTCCTACAATGAGCAGTTCTTC.

J is TRBJ1-2 and V is TRBV11-3, with D perhaps TRBD1 (6 bases). The germline V gene has CDR1 SGHNT and CDR2 YENEEA. The length of the CDR3 is 14 residues. The V gene lost 4 bases and the J gene lost 3 bases, with 12 bases spanning the gap. The CDR3 DNA reads TGTGCCAGCAGCTCCGAACAGGGATACTATGGCTACACCTTC. It translates to CASSSEQGYYGYTF. The whole variable domain, remainder taken from reference TRBV11-3 and TRBJ1-2, is EAGVVQSPRYKIIEKKQPVAFWCNPISGHNTLYWYLQNLGQGPELLIRYENEEAVDDSQLPKDRFSAERLKGVDSTLKIQPAELGDSAVYLCASSSEQGYYGYTFGSGTRLTVV.

J is TRBJ1-1 and V is TRBV29-1; no clear D. Germline V gene lookup returns CDR1 SQVTM and CDR2 ANQGSEA. The CDR3 is 12 residues long. Between the trimmed V and J ends, which lost 2 bases and 3 bases, there was a span of 7 bases. Here the CDR3 reads CSVEKGYTEAFF. The DNA of the CDR3 is TGCAGCGTTGAAAAGGGTTACACTGAAGCTTTCTTT.

This clone was seen only a few times. The chain employs TRBV11-3 and TRBJ2-5; D might be TRBD1 (6 bases). In germline, CDR1 is SGHNT, CDR2 YENEEA. V dropped 3 bases and J dropped 0 bases, with 8 bases sitting between them. The CDR3 is 14 residues long. The CDR3 loop reads CASSLGDNQETQYF. In DNA form, the CDR3 reads TGTGCCAGCAGCTTGGGGGACAACCAAGAGACCCAGTACTTC. The variable domain in full, with the rest retrieved from reference TRBV11-3 and TRBJ2-5, is EAGVVQSPRYKIIEKKQPVAFWCNPISGHNTLYWYLQNLGQGPELLIRYENEEAVDDSQLPKDRFSAERLKGVDSTLKIQPAELGDSAVYLCASSLGDNQETQYFGPGTRLLVL.

J is TRBJ1-3 and V is TRBV6-8, with 7 bases identical to TRBD1. Germline CDR1 is MNHGY and CDR2 is SAAAGT. The CDR3 runs to 15 residues. The junction had 5 bases not matched to a gene; V was cut back by 6 bases and J by 0 bases. CDR3 sequence: CASSPDRASGNTIYF. In nucleotides, the CDR3 is TGTGCCAGCAGCCCCGACAGGGCCTCTGGAAACACCATATATTTT.

This chain joins TRBV14 and TRBJ1-6; no reliable D call. V lost 0 bases, J lost 7 bases, and 10 bases lay in between. The CDR3 contains 15 residues. The germline CDR1 and CDR2 sequences are SGHDN and FVKESK. This chain's CDR3 is CASSQDLRRNSPLHF. CDR3 DNA: TGTGCCAGCAGCCAAGATCTTAGAAGGAATTCACCCCTCCACTTT.

The chain combines TRBV19 with TRBJ2-6; weak D call: TRBD1 (5 bases). CDR1 and CDR2 (germline): LNHDA, SQIVND (reference sequence). This CDR3 has 18 amino acids. Trimming took off 3 bases at V and 0 bases at J, with 15 bases between the two ends. The CDR3 protein is CASSIQSRVFSGANVLTF. The CDR3 DNA reads TGTGCCAGTAGTATCCAGTCCAGGGTATTCTCTGGGGCCAACGTCCTGACTTTC.

This clone appeared a few times. This chain links TRBV11-3 with TRBJ2-7, with TRBD2 matching 12 bases. V gave up 5 bases and J gave up 6 bases; unmatched junction bases: 8. The CDR3 consists of 15 residues. The germline gives CDR1 SGHNT, CDR2 YENEEA. CDR3: CASSPRLAGAPEQYF. The CDR3 nucleotides read TGTGCCAGCAGCCCCAGACTAGCGGGGGCGCCCGAGCAGTACTTC.